The 8 T cell receptor beta chains below come from one sample, sequenced in a study of T-cell reconstitution after alpha-beta-depleted transplantation in children. For TCRbeta, the library was prepared with unique molecular identifiers. MiXCR, applied by TCRdb to the PCR reads, yields one record per CDR3 protein. The sample lists under 50,000 distinct CDR3 sequences, around 9% occurring once. The sequences come from PBMCs, mostly from graft donor cells, collected 60 days after TCRalphabeta/CD19-depleted stem cell transplant. The receptors originated from a male patient aged 2-15 years who had a stem cell transplant for chronic granulomatous disease, so the T cells may come from the graft donor.

This clonotype was recorded at least ten times. CDR3 DNA sequence: TGCGCCAGCAGCAGGGTAATGCGGGAGTCCTACAATGAGCAGTTCTTC. Encoded protein: CASSRVMRESYNEQFF. This chain joins TRBV5-1 and TRBJ2-1; 7 bases match TRBD2. Germline V gene data show CDR1 as SGHRS and CDR2 as YFSETQ. The trim removed 4 bases at V and 1 base at J, leaving 8 bases unmatched. The CDR3 consists of 16 residues.

This clonotype has at least ten counts. The V gene is TRBV28, the J gene TRBJ2-6; TRBD1 or TRBD2 may be the D gene (6 bases each). Germline CDR1 reads MDHEN; CDR2 reads SYDVKM. The CDR3 length is 16 residues. The ends were cut back, 3 bases at V and 4 bases at J, with 13 bases in the middle. The CDR3 sequence is CASSFEGGTGANVLTF. DNA of the CDR3: TGTGCCAGCAGTTTTGAGGGGGGAACGGGGGCCAACGTCCTGACTTTC.

This clonotype was recorded many times. This chain joins TRBV6-2 or TRBV6-3 and TRBJ1-1; D is undetermined. Looked up from germline, CDR1 is MNHEY and CDR2 is SVGEGT. V lost 5 bases and J lost 5, with 9 bases in between. The CDR3 length is 12 residues. The CDR3 reads CASSTIQTEAFF. DNA of the CDR3: TGTGCCAGCAGTACCATCCAGACTGAAGCTTTCTTT.

This clonotype was observed at least ten times. The V call is TRBV5-4, the J call TRBJ1-6; D gene unclear. CDR1 is SGHNT and CDR2 is YYREEE in the germline V gene (reference sequence). This CDR3 has 15 amino acids. V gave up 2 bases and J gave up 7 bases, with 13 bases separating them. The DNA of the CDR3 is TGTGCCAGCAGCTTACTCGACTCAACAAATTCACCCCTCCACTTT. It translates to CASSLLDSTNSPLHF.

The table lists this clonotype with many counts. The chain links TRBV10-3 to TRBJ2-5; TRBD1 is a possible D gene (6 bases). Germline CDR1 is ENHRY and CDR2 is SYGVKD. CDR3 length: 15 residues. Trimming left V 9 bases short and J 4 bases short, with 21 bases between. For the CDR3, the DNA is TGTGCCATTTCCTCAGGGGCCCGAGGGAGAGAGACCCAGTACTTC. It yields the protein CAISSGARGRETQYF.

This clonotype was recorded at least ten times. The chain employs TRBV27 and TRBJ2-1; 7 nucleotides agree with TRBD2. CDR3 length: 15 amino acids. Looked up from germline, CDR1 is MNHEY and CDR2 is SMNVEV (reference sequence). The trim removed 5 bases at V and 5 bases at J, leaving 9 bases unmatched. In DNA, the CDR3 is TGTGCCAGCAGTGTGACTAGCTATCCTAACAATGAGCAGTTCTTC. Amino acids: CASSVTSYPNNEQFF.

This clonotype was detected many times. This sequence joins TRBV7-2 and TRBJ2-3, with 14 bases aligning to TRBD2. Trimming took 4 bases from V and 1 from J; bases not matched to a gene: 4. The CDR3 has 17 amino acids. CDR1 is SGHTA, CDR2 FQGNSA, per germline. CDR3 coding DNA: TGTGCCAGCAGCTACGCGGGACTAGCGGGAGGCACAGATACGCAGTATTTT. Its translation is CASSYAGLAGGTDTQYF.

This rearrangement joins TRBV12-3 or TRBV12-4 to TRBJ1-5; 9 positions match TRBD1. The CDR3 sequence is 19 residues long. The junction had 11 bases not matched to a gene; V was cut back by 1 base and J by 1 base. The CDR3, as DNA: TGTGCCAGCAGTTTAGGCACAGGGGGCGAAATAGGGAGCAATCAGCCCCAGCATTTT. Its translation is CASSLGTGGEIGSNQPQHF.